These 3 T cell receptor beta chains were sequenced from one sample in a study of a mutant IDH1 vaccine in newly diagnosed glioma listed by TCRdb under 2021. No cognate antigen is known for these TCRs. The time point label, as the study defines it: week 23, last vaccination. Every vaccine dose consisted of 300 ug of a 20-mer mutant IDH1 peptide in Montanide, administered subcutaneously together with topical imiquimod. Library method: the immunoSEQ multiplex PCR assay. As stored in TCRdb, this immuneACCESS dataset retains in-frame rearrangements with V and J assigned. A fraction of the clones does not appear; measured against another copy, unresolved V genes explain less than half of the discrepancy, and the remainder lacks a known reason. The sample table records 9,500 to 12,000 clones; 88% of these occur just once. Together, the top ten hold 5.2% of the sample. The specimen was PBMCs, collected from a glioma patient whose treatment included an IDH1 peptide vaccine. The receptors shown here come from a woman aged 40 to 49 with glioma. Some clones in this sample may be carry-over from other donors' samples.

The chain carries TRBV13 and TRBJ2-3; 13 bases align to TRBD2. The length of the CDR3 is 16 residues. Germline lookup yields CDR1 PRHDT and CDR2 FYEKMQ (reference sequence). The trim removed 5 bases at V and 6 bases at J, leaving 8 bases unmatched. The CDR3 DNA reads TGTGCCAGCAGCCGTCCGGGACTAGCGGGAACTGATACGCAGTATTTT. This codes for CASSRPGLAGTDTQYF.

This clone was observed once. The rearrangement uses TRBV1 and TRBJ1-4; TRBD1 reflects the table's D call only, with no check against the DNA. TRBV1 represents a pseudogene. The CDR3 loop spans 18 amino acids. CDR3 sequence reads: CTSSQALGLLLRNEKLFF. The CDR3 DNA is TGCACCAGCAGCCAAGCGCTGGGGCTCCTCCTGAGGAATGAAAAACTGTTTTTT.

CDR3 DNA sequence: TGTGCCAGCAGTATAGGGCACCAGAACACTGAAGCTTTCTTT. It specifies CASSIGHQNTEAFF. This chain uses TRBV7-9 with TRBJ1-1; D gene unclear. The CDR3 covers 14 residues. CDR1 is SEHNR, CDR2 FQNEAQ, per germline (reference sequence). V shed 6 bases and J shed 1 base, with 12 bases lying between them.